Reported below is one TCR beta chain. Its cognate antigen is unknown. This specimen belongs to a study of OX40 agonist ivuxolimab in advanced cancers. Study information: Enrollees could have had prior anti-PD-1, anti-PD-L1 or anti-CTLA-4 therapy, which approximately 40% had received.

Findings of the study overall: The CD4+ and CD8+ T cells in the blood had expanded clonally by week 6 at 0.1 to 3.0 mg/kg. Which antigen the expanded peripheral T cells recognized is unknown.

At baseline, cycle 4 day 1, and cycle 7 day 1, blood was sampled. The protocol was immunoSEQ multiplex PCR, while the TCRdb copy is restricted to in-frame clones and leaves out a portion. The sample lists about 94,000 clones; around 87% were seen once. The sequence came from an adult with an advanced solid tumor such as melanoma, head and neck, liver or kidney cancer. Sequenced material: CD4+ or CD8+ T cells sorted from blood, taken in a trial of the OX40 agonist ivuxolimab.

The CDR3 DNA reads as TGTGCCAGCAGTTACATGCCGGACAGAGCCTACGAGCAGTACTTC. Encoded protein: CASSYMPDRAYEQYF. The chain employs TRBV6-6 and TRBJ2-7; a weak D match, TRBD1 (6 bases). Per germline, CDR1 MNHNY and CDR2 SVGAGI (reference sequence). There are 15 residues in the CDR3. V was pared by 2 bases and J by 2 bases, with 13 bases between.